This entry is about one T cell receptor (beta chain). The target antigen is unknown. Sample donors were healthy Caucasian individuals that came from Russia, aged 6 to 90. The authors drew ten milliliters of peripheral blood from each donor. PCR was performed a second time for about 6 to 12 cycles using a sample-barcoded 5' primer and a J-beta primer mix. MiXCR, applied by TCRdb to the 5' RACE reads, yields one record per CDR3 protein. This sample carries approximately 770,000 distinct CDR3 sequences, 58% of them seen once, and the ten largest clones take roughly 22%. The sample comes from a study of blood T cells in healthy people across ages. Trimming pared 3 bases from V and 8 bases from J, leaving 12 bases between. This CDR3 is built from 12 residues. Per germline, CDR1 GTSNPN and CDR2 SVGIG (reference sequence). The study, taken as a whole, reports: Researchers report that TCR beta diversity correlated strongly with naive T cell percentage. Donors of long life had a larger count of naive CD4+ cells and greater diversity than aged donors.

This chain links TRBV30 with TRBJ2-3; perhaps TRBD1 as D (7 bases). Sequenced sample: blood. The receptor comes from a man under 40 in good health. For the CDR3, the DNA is TGTGCCTGGAGGCTCCAGGGGGGTACGCAGTATTTT. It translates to CAWRLQGGTQYF.